This T cell receptor (beta chain) was recovered during a study of T cell responses to AZD1222 COVID-19 vaccine. Looked up from germline, CDR1 is MNHEY and CDR2 is SVGAGI. The CDR3 contains 14 residues. The trim removed 8 bases at V and 7 bases at J, leaving 10 bases unmatched. Produced via immunoSEQ multiplex PCR; TCRdb's table is partial and in-frame only. The data show roughly 100,000 clones, around 94% seen once. Regarding the study as a whole: Baseline seropositives among AZD1222 recipients totaled only 5 to 7. Donors were largely white British and mainly female; clonal diversity was possibly underestimated. Two AZD1222 administrations were followed by greater Spike-specific TCR breadth and depth.

A remark on this clone: Its specificity is not known.

This clonotype originated in an adult in good health. The J gene is TRBJ1-4, the V gene TRBV6-5; 7 bases map to TRBD1. The sequencing used peripheral blood, collected on day 0 of AZD1222 vaccination. CDR3 sequence (DNA): TGTGCCAGCCGCCCGACAGGGATCCGTGAAAAACTGTTTTTT. As protein: CASRPTGIREKLFF.